The 29 T cell receptor beta chains below all came from one sample that was sequenced in a study of human T cells and chemical hapten exposure. TCRdb called the RACE reads again in MiXCR, with one record for every CDR3 protein. The sample shows fewer than 85,000 distinct CDR3 sequences, 10% of them seen only once. Time point given: patch test 2, 6 weeks after DPC sensitization. As for treatment: therapeutic diphenylcyclopropenone sensitization with weekly scalp DPC. The source material was whole blood, sampled in connection with sensitization to the hapten diphenylcyclopropenone (DPC). The receptor source for this set is a woman aged 25 to 39 with alopecia areata. Some clones in this sample may be carry-over from other donors' samples.

A note on this clonotype: One junction end does not reproduce the germline sequence, and a read error may be involved. V and J are TRBV14 and TRBJ2-1; D gene uncertain. This CDR3 comprises 12 residues. Germline V gives CDR1 SGHDN, CDR2 FVKESK. CDR3 nucleotides: TGTGCCAGCAGCCAGAGCTACAATGAGCGGTTCTTC. Protein sequence: CASSQSYNERFF.

This clonotype was detected a few times. The V gene is TRBV29-1, the J gene TRBJ2-1; D unresolved. The CDR3 contains 8 residues. In germline, CDR1 is SQVTM, CDR2 ANQGSEA. In nucleotides, the CDR3 is TGCCCTCTAATTGAGCAGTTCTTC. This sequence encodes CPLIEQFF.

This clonotype was seen at least ten times. This chain joins TRBV2 and TRBJ2-4, with 10 bases identical to TRBD1. After removal of 7 bases from V and 1 base from J, the junction contained 4 bases not matched to a gene. The CDR3 totals 15 residues. Germline CDR1 reads SNHLY; CDR2 reads FYNNEI. This CDR3 is CASTRTGGAKNIQYF. The DNA for the CDR3 is TGTGCCAGCACACGGACAGGGGGTGCCAAAAACATTCAGTACTTC.

This clonotype was counted only a few times. The chain recombines TRBV12-3 or TRBV12-4 with TRBJ1-1; tentatively, D is TRBD1 (5 bases). Trimming cost V 5 bases and J 7 bases, with 14 bases left between them. The CDR3 is 13 amino acids. The CDR3 sequence is CASSQGLGDEAFF. DNA of the CDR3: TGTGCCAGCAGTCAGGGTTTGGGGGATGAAGCTTTCTTT.

The V call is TRBV5-4, the J call TRBJ1-5; 8 bases are shared with TRBD1. CDR3 length: 15 amino acids. CDR1 is SGHNT and CDR2 is YYREEE in the germline V gene (reference sequence). J lost 3 bases, V lost 4 bases, and 6 bases had no gene match. In DNA form, the CDR3 reads TGTGCCAGCAGCCCCGACAGGGGAGTCAATCAGCCCCAGCATTTT. Its protein product is CASSPDRGVNQPQHF.

The chain recombines TRBV7-2 with TRBJ2-2; TRBD1 matches at 9 bases. The CDR3 runs 14 residues. Germline V gene data show CDR1 as SGHTA and CDR2 as FQGNSA. V shed 5 bases and J 5 bases; nucleotides not matched to a gene: 3. The CDR3 is CASSRDRATGELFF. The DNA of the CDR3 is TGTGCCAGCAGCCGGGACAGGGCAACCGGGGAGCTGTTTTTT.

This clonotype has more than one count but fewer than ten. The chain links TRBV10-3 to TRBJ2-3; no definite D call. The CDR3 contains 12 residues. From germline, CDR1 is ENHRY and CDR2 SYGVKD. V shed 8 bases and J shed 2 bases, with 8 bases lying between them. The CDR3 DNA is TGTGCCATCGGTTCGGTCACAGATACGCAGTATTTT. Translating it yields CAIGSVTDTQYF.

This clonotype appeared many times. This chain joins TRBV5-1 and TRBJ2-7, with 7 bases fitting TRBD2. The V gene end was trimmed by 3 bases and the J gene end by 5 bases; junction bases not matched to a gene: 11. CDR3 length equals 15 residues. CDR1 and CDR2 from the germline V gene are SGHRS and YFSETQ. The CDR3 spells CASSWDPGRVNEQYF. The CDR3 DNA follows: TGCGCCAGCAGCTGGGACCCAGGGAGGGTAAACGAGCAGTACTTC.

The chain links TRBV20-1 to TRBJ2-5; no clear D. The CDR3 contains 11 residues. Looked up from germline, CDR1 is DFQATT and CDR2 is SNEGSKA (reference sequence). V lost 5 bases and J lost 2, with 6 bases in between. CDR3 sequence (DNA): TGCAGTGCTGGGTTTCAAGAGACCCAGTACTTC. This sequence encodes CSAGFQETQYF.

This clonotype was counted many times. The chain is built from TRBV2 and TRBJ2-1; D remains unclear. This CDR3 contains 13 residues. V lost 6 bases and J 5 bases, leaving 11 bases between the germline ends. The germline CDR1 and CDR2 sequences are SNHLY and FYNNEI. CDR3 in amino acids: CASRDLPHNEQFF. The CDR3 nucleotides read TGTGCCAGCAGGGACCTCCCCCACAATGAGCAGTTCTTC.

The rearrangement uses TRBV27 and TRBJ2-7, with D uncertain. CDR3 length equals 13 residues. Germline V gene lookup returns CDR1 MNHEY and CDR2 SMNVEV (reference sequence). The ends were cut back, 6 bases at V and 2 bases at J, with 11 bases in the middle. CDR3 nucleotide sequence: TGTGCCAGCAGGCGGACCGCGACCTACGAGCAGTACTTC. It encodes CASRRTATYEQYF.

The chain joins TRBV2 to TRBJ2-1; D gene uncertain. V was clipped by 4 bases and J by 8 bases, with 6 bases between them. Germline values: CDR1 SNHLY, CDR2 FYNNEI. This CDR3 comprises 11 residues. CDR3: CASSVLDEQFF. CDR3 nucleotides: TGTGCCAGCAGTGTTTTGGATGAGCAGTTCTTC.

In this sample, this clonotype turned up a few times. The V and J genes are TRBV4-3 and TRBJ2-1, with 13 bases identical to TRBD2. This CDR3 contains 17 residues. Trimming cost V 4 bases and J 4 bases; bases outside gene matches: 7. Per the germline V gene, CDR1 is LGHNA and CDR2 is YSLEER. CDR3 nucleotide sequence: TGCGCCAGCAGCCCCGGGACTAGCGGGGATTCTTACAATGAGCAGTTCTTC. Translated: CASSPGTSGDSYNEQFF.

This clonotype was seen a few times. The chain couples TRBV6-6 to TRBJ2-7; D remains unclear. This CDR3 is built from 13 residues. Trimming took off 4 bases at V and 0 bases at J, with 7 bases between the two ends. CDR1 and CDR2 (germline): MNHNY, SVGAGI (reference sequence). The CDR3 DNA sequence: TGTGCCAGCAGTTCAGACACCTCCTACGAGCAGTACTTC. Translating gives CASSSDTSYEQYF.

The table lists this clonotype with a few counts. This chain links TRBV12-2 with TRBJ1-1; the D segment call TRBD1 is taken from the table without a DNA check. TRBV12-2 is described as a pseudogene. This CDR3 has 17 residues. The CDR3 spells CASRLWGQGPMNTEAFF. The CDR3 nucleotides read TGTGCAAGTCGCTTATGGGGACAGGGTCCGATGAACACTGAAGCTTTCTTT.

This clonotype was seen a handful of times. The chain couples TRBV3-1 to TRBJ2-4; unclear D gene. V was pared by 3 bases and J by 10 bases, with 10 bases between. The CDR3 consists of 12 residues. Germline CDR1 is LGHDT and CDR2 is YNNKEL (reference sequence). The DNA for the CDR3 is TGTGCCAGCAGCCACTACCCCGGAATTCAGTACTTC. This codes for CASSHYPGIQYF.

This clonotype was observed many times. The V gene is TRBV19, the J gene TRBJ1-6, with TRBD1 as a possible D gene (5 bases). The CDR3 length is 15 residues. With 7 bases removed from V and 10 bases from J, the gap between germline ends came to 20 bases. CDR1 is LNHDA and CDR2 is SQIVND in the germline V gene (reference sequence). CDR3 DNA sequence: TGTGCCAGTAATCGAGGGCCCGGGGCAGGGTCACCCCTCCACTTT. This codes for CASNRGPGAGSPLHF.

The table lists this clonotype with a few counts. This chain links TRBV9 with TRBJ2-2; TRBD2 matches at 9 bases. Looked up from germline, CDR1 is SGDLS and CDR2 is YYNGEE. V was clipped by 5 bases and J by 1 base; unmatched bases: 3. The CDR3 loop spans 15 amino acids. This CDR3 reads CASSLAGKNTGELFF. The CDR3 DNA follows: TGTGCCAGCAGTCTAGCGGGGAAGAACACCGGGGAGCTGTTTTTT.

This clonotype was observed many times. The chain couples TRBV5-5 to TRBJ1-5, with D unclear. V lost 2 bases and J lost 0, with 9 bases in between. CDR3 length equals 15 residues. The germline V gene has CDR1 SGHKS and CDR2 YYEKEE (reference sequence). CDR3 region: CASSFGEYSNQPQHF. The CDR3 nucleotides are TGTGCCAGCAGCTTTGGAGAATATAGCAATCAGCCCCAGCATTTT. Based on the CDR3 plus reference TRBV5-5 and TRBJ1-5, the full variable domain is DAGVTQSPTHLIKTRGQQVTLRCSPISGHKSVSWYQQVLGQGPQFIFQYYEKEERGRGNFPDRFSARQFPNYSSELNVNALLLGDSALYLCASSFGEYSNQPQHFGDGTRLSIL.

This clonotype was seen more than once but under ten times. The chain couples TRBV2 to TRBJ1-3; D might be TRBD1 (5 bases). V shed 1 base and J shed 0 bases, with 7 bases lying between them. This CDR3 comprises 15 residues. The germline gives CDR1 SNHLY, CDR2 FYNNEI. The CDR3 sequence: CASSEEGISGNTIYF. DNA of the CDR3: TGTGCCAGCAGTGAAGAGGGGATCTCTGGAAACACCATATATTTT.

V is TRBV27 and J is TRBJ2-2; D remains unclear. V lost 3 bases, J lost 4 bases, and 12 bases lay in between. This CDR3 comprises 15 residues. Per the germline V gene, CDR1 is MNHEY and CDR2 is SMNVEV (reference sequence). The CDR3 is CASSFFPASTGELFF. In nucleotides, the CDR3 is TGTGCCAGCAGTTTTTTCCCCGCTTCCACCGGGGAGCTGTTTTTT.

This clonotype was seen ten or more times. The chain combines TRBV19 with TRBJ1-4; the match to TRBD1 covers 7 bases. Germline-derived CDR1 and CDR2 are LNHDA and SQIVND (reference sequence). This CDR3 comprises 13 residues. J lost 0 bases, V lost 10 bases, and 2 bases had no gene match. CDR3 protein: CATGTATNEKLFF. The CDR3 DNA reads TGTGCCACCGGGACAGCAACTAATGAAAAACTGTTTTTT. Full variable domain (rest looked up from reference TRBV19 and TRBJ1-4): DGGITQSPKYLFRKEGQNVTLSCEQNLNHDAMYWYRQDPGQGLRLIYYSQIVNDFQKGDIAEGYSVSREKKESFPLTVTSAQKNPTAFYLCATGTATNEKLFFGSGTQLSVL.

This clonotype came up many times. The gene calls are TRBV6-1 and TRBJ2-1; either TRBD1 or TRBD2 may fit D (6 bases each). The CDR3 contains 15 residues. CDR1 MNHNS and CDR2 SASEGT come from the germline V gene. Between the trimmed V and J ends, which lost 6 bases and 7 bases, there was a span of 19 bases. CDR3 amino acids: CASSQGGPRGNEQFF. The CDR3 DNA sequence: TGTGCCAGCAGCCAAGGGGGACCCCGGGGGAATGAGCAGTTCTTC.

This clonotype was found many times. The V call is TRBV20-1, the J call TRBJ2-7; weak D call: TRBD1 (5 bases). The V end was cut by 5 bases, the J end by 2 bases, with 13 bases between. The germline V gene has CDR1 DFQATT and CDR2 SNEGSKA (reference sequence). CDR3 length equals 13 residues. DNA for the CDR3: TGCAGTGCTGAGAGACAGTTGGCCTACGAGCAGTACTTC. Its protein is CSAERQLAYEQYF.

The chain recombines TRBV20-1 with TRBJ2-2; 12 bases match TRBD2. The CDR3 is 15 residues long. V dropped 4 bases and J dropped 7; count of bases not matched to a gene: 7. Per germline, CDR1 DFQATT and CDR2 SNEGSKA (reference sequence). The DNA for the CDR3 is TGCAGTGCTAAGTCAGGACTAGCGGGAATCGGGGAGCTGTTTTTT. Its translation is CSAKSGLAGIGELFF.

This clonotype has a handful of counts. V and J are TRBV29-1 and TRBJ2-1, with 9 bases that match TRBD2. Germline trimming cut 6 bases from V and 0 bases from J; bases unmatched to any gene: 12. CDR1 is SQVTM, CDR2 ANQGSEA, per germline. The CDR3 is 17 amino acids. This chain's CDR3 is CSVRNSGGPSSYNEQFF. In DNA form, the CDR3 reads TGCAGCGTCAGGAATAGCGGGGGCCCGAGCTCCTACAATGAGCAGTTCTTC.

This clonotype was observed many times. V is TRBV7-6 and J is TRBJ1-4; D perhaps matches TRBD1 (5 bases). This CDR3 is 15 amino acids long. V shed 1 base and J shed 3 bases, with 9 bases lying between them. Germline-derived CDR1 and CDR2 are SGHVS and FNYEAQ. The CDR3 loop reads CASSLGAGPNEKLFF. CDR3 nucleotides: TGTGCCAGCAGCTTAGGGGCAGGGCCTAATGAAAAACTGTTTTTT. The variable domain in full, with the rest retrieved from reference TRBV7-6 and TRBJ1-4, is GAGVSQSPRYKVTKRGQDVALRCDPISGHVSLYWYRQALGQGPEFLTYFNYEAQQDKSGLPNDRFSAERPEGSISTLTIQRTEQRDSAMYRCASSLGAGPNEKLFFGSGTQLSVL.

This clonotype was observed a few times. This chain connects TRBV10-3 to TRBJ2-2, with 10 bases aligning to TRBD1. The germline gives CDR1 ENHRY, CDR2 SYGVKD. Losses at the gene ends were 6 bases for V and 0 bases for J; bases not matched to a gene: 4. This CDR3 region has 16 residues. CDR3 in DNA: TGTGCCATCAGCGGGACAGGGGCCCCGAACACCGGGGAGCTGTTTTTT. Its protein product is CAISGTGAPNTGELFF.

This clonotype has more than one count but fewer than ten. The chain uses TRBV9 and TRBJ2-1; a possible D gene is TRBD2 (6 bases). From germline, CDR1 is SGDLS and CDR2 YYNGEE. V lost 0 bases to trimming and J lost 9 bases, with 10 bases between them. The CDR3 runs to 13 residues. The CDR3 protein is CASSVGSSAEQFF. CDR3 in DNA: TGTGCCAGCAGCGTAGGTTCTAGCGCTGAGCAGTTCTTC.